The text below deals with one T cell receptor (beta chain). This CDR3 is 13 amino acids long. From germline, CDR1 is ENHRY and CDR2 SYGVKD. Then a second PCR, running about 6 to 11 cycles, was carried out with a sample-barcoded 5' primer and a J-beta primer mix. TCRdb redid the calling of the 5' RACE reads with MiXCR, one entry per CDR3 protein. Counted here are 1.5 million to 1.8 million distinct CDR3 sequences, approximately 43% occurring once; the ten biggest clones make up just over 4%. The data stem from a study of blood T cells in healthy people across ages. Caucasian, healthy and from Russia, the donors were aged between about 6 and 90.

The TCR was taken from a woman under 30 in good health. Material: blood. The chain has TRBV10-3 and TRBJ2-4, with 9 nucleotides matching TRBD1. Matching the DNA end better, TRBJ2-7 makes the J call doubtful. The CDR3 here is CAIRTGEAYEQYF. The CDR3 coding sequence is TGTGCCATCCGGACAGGGGAAGCCTACGAGCAGTACTTC.